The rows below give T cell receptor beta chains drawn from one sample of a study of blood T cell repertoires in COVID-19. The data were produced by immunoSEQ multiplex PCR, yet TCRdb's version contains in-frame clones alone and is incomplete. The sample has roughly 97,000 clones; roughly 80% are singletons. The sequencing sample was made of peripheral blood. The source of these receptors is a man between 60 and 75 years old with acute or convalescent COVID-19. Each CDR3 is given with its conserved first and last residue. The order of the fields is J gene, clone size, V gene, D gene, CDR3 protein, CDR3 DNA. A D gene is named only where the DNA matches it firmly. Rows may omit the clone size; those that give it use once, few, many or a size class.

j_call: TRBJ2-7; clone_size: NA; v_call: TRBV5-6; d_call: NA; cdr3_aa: CASSLSIAEQYF; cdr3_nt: TGTGCCAGCAGCTTGAGTATCGCGGAGCAGTACTTC
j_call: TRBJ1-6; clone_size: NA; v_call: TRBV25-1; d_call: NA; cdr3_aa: CASRQEFNSPLHF; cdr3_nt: TGTGCCAGCAGACAGGAGTTTAATTCACCCCTCCACTTT
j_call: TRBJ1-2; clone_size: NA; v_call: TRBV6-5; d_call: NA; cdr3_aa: CASVRGNGYGYTF; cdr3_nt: TGTGCCAGCGTACGGGGGAATGGCTATGGCTACACCTTC
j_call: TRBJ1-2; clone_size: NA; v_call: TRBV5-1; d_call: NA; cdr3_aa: CASSYDSYGYTF; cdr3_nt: TGCGCCAGCAGCTATGACAGCTATGGCTACACCTTC
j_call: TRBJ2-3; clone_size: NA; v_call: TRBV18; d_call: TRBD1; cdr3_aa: CASSPGQVGTDTQYF; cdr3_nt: TGTGCCAGCTCCCCAGGACAGGTGGGGACAGATACGCAGTATTTT
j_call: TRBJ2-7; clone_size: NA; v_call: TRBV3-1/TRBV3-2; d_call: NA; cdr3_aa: CASSQDLDRPYEQYF; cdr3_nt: TGTGCCAGCAGCCAAGATCTAGACAGACCCTACGAGCAGTACTTC
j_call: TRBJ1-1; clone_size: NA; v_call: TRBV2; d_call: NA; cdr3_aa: CASILTENTEAFF; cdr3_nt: TGTGCCAGCATTCTGACTGAGAACACTGAAGCTTTCTTT
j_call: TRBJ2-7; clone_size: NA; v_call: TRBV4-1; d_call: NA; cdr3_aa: CASSQGSGSYEQYF; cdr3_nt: TGCGCCAGCAGCCAGGGTAGCGGCTCCTACGAGCAGTACTTC
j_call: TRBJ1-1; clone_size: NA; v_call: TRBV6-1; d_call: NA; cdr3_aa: CASSERATGEAFF; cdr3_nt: TGTGCCAGCAGTGAACGGGCGACAGGAGAAGCTTTCTTT
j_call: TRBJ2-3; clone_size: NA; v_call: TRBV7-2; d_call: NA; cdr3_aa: CASNGGYTDTQYF; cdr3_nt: TGTGCCAGCAATGGCGGGTACACAGATACGCAGTATTTT
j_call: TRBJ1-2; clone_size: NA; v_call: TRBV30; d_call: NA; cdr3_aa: CAWSVGGGYGYTF; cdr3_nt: TGTGCCTGGAGTGTTGGGGGCGGCTATGGCTACACCTTC
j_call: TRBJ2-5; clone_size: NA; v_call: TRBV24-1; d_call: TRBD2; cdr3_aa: CAIPAGPLETQYF; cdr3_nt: TGTGCCATCCCAGCGGGGCCCCTAGAGACCCAGTACTTC
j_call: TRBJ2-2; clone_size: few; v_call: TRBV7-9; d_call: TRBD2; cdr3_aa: CASSPRPGGTGELFF; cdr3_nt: TGTGCCAGCAGCCCTCGTCCGGGGGGCACCGGGGAGCTGTTTTTT
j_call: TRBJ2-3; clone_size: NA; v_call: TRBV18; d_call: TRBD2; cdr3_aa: CASSPRTSGGATDTQYF; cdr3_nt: TGTGCCAGCTCACCCCGGACTAGCGGGGGGGCGACAGATACGCAGTATTTT
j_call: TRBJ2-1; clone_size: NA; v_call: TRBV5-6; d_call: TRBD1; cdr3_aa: CASSLRGQTQFF; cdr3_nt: TGTGCCAGCAGCTTGCGGGGACAGACCCAGTTCTTC
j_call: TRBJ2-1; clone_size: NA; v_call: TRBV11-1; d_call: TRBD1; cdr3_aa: CASSSRTGEGEQFF; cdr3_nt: TGTGCCAGCAGCTCACGGACAGGGGAGGGTGAGCAGTTCTTC
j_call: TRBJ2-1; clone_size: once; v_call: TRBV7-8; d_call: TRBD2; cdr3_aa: CASGLAGGRTEQFF; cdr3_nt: TGTGCCAGCGGTCTAGCGGGGGGCAGGACCGAGCAGTTCTTC
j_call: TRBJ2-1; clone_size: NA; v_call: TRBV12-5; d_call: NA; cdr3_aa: CASGPALAAEQFF; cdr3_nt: TGTGCTAGTGGCCCGGCACTAGCCGCTGAGCAGTTCTTC
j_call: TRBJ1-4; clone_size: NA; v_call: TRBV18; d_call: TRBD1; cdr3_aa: CASSPARGNEKLFF; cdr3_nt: TGTGCCAGCTCACCAGCCAGGGGGAATGAAAAACTGTTTTTT
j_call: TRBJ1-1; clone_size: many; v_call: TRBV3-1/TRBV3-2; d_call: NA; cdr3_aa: CASSRDTKSAFF; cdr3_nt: TGTGCCAGTTCCCGGGACACCAAATCAGCTTTCTTT
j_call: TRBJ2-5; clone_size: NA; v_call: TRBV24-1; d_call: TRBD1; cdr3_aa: CATSDSGQTPQETQYF; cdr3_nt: TGTGCCACCAGTGATTCGGGACAGACACCACAAGAGACCCAGTACTTC
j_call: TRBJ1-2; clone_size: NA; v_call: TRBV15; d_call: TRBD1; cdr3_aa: CATSRGWGQNNINYGYTF; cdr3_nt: TGTGCCACCAGCAGAGGCTGGGGACAGAACAATATTAACTATGGCTACACCTTC
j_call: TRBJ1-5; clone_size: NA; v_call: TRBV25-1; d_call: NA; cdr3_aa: CASSEGSGNQPQHF; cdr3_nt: TGTGCCAGCAGTGAAGGTTCGGGCAATCAGCCCCAGCATTTT
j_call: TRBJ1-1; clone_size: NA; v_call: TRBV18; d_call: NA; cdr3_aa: CASSTQLVMNTEAFF; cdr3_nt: TGTGCCAGCTCAACACAATTAGTTATGAACACTGAAGCTTTCTTT
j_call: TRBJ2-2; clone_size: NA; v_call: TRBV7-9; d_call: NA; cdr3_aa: CASSPEGYRSDTGELFF; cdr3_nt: TGTGCCAGCAGCCCCGAAGGGTACAGGTCGGACACCGGGGAGCTGTTTTTT
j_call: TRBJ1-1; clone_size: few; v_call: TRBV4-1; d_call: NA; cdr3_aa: CASSQVRGDTEAFF; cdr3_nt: TGCGCCAGCAGCCAAGTCCGGGGGGACACTGAAGCTTTCTTT
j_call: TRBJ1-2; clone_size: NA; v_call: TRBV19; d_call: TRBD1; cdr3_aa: CASSITGEYGYTF; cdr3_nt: TGTGCCAGTAGTATCACAGGGGAGTATGGCTACACCTTC
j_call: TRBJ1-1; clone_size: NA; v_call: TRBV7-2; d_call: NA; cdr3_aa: CASSLDPQGTEAFF; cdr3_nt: TGTGCCAGCAGCTTAGACCCACAGGGCACTGAAGCTTTCTTT
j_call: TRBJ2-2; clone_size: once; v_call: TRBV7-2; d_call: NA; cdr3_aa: CASSLGQANTGELFF; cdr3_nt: TGTGCCAGCAGCTTAGGGCAGGCTAACACCGGGGAGCTGTTTTTT
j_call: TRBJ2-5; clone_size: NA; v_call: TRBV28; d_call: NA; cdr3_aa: CASSLLARQETQYF; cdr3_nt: TGTGCCAGCAGTTTACTAGCGAGACAAGAGACCCAGTACTTC
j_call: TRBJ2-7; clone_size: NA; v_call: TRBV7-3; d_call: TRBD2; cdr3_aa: CASSFRGLAGVYEQYF; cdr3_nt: TGTGCCAGCAGCTTCAGGGGACTAGCGGGAGTTTACGAGCAGTACTTC
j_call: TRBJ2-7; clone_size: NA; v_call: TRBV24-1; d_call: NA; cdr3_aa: CATSDQQGPQYF; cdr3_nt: TGTGCCACCAGTGATCAACAGGGCCCGCAGTACTTC
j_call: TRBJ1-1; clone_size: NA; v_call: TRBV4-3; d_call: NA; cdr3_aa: CASSQDYRPNTEAFF; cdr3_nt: TGCGCCAGCAGCCAAGATTACAGGCCGAACACTGAAGCTTTCTTT
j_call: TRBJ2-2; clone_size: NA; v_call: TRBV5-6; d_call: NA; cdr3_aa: CASDTNTGELFF; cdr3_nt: TGTGCCAGCGACACGAACACCGGGGAGCTGTTTTTT
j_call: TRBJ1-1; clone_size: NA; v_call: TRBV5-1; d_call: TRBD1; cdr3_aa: CASSFTGAGNTEAFF; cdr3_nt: TGCGCCAGCAGCTTCACAGGGGCGGGGAACACTGAAGCTTTCTTT
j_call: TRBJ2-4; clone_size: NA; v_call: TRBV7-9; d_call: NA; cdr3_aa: CASSRGREFGFQYF; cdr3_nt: TGTGCCAGCAGCCGGGGGCGGGAGTTTGGCTTTCAGTACTTC
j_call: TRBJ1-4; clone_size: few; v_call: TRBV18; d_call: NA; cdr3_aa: CASSRQEAEKLFF; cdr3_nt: TGTGCCAGCTCACGGCAGGAGGCTGAAAAACTGTTTTTT
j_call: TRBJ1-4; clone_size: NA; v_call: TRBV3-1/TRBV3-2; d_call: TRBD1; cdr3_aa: CASSQGLDRGRGNEKLFF; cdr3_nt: TGTGCCAGCAGCCAAGGGCTGGACAGGGGGCGAGGTAATGAAAAACTGTTTTTT
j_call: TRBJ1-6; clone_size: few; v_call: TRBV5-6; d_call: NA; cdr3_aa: CASSLSAGTGWNSPLHF; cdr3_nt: TGTGCCAGCAGCTTATCCGCCGGAACAGGGTGGAATTCACCCCTCCACTTT
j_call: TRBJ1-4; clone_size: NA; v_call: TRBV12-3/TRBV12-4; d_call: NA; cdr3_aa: CASSFSGEKLFF; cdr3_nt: TGTGCCAGCAGTTTTTCAGGGGAAAAACTGTTTTTT
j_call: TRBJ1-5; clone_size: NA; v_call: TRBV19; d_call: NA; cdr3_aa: CASSIGGFNQPQHF; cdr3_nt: TGTGCCAGTAGTATAGGAGGATTCAATCAGCCCCAGCATTTT
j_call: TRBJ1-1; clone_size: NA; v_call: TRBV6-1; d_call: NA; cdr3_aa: CASSEQGMNTEAFF; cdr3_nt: TGTGCCAGCAGTGAACAGGGTATGAACACTGAAGCTTTCTTT
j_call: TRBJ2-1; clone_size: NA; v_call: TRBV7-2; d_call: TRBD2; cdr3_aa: CASSLQGLAGGNEQFF; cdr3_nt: TGTGCCAGCAGCTTACAAGGACTAGCGGGGGGCAATGAGCAGTTCTTC
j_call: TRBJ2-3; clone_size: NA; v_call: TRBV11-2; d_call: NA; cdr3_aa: CASSPADTQYF; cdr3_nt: TGTGCCAGCAGCCCGGCAGATACGCAGTATTTT
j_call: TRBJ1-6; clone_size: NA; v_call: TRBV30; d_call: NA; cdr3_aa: CAWRLTVNSPLHF; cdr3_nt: TGTGCCTGGAGGCTGACTGTTAATTCACCCCTCCACTTT